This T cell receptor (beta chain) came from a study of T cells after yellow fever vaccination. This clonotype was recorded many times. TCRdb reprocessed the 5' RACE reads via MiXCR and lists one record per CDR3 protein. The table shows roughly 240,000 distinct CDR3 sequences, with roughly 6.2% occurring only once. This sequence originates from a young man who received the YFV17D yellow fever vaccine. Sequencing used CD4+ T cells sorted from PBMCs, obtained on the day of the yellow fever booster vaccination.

The CDR3 bases are TGTGCCAGCAGCCAAGACGCGATACTAGCGGGCGGCACAGATACGCAGTATTTT. Its translation is CASSQDAILAGGTDTQYF. The chain couples TRBV4-2 to TRBJ2-3, with 9 bases identical to TRBD2. The CDR3 is 18 residues long. The germline V gene has CDR1 LGHNA and CDR2 YNFKEQ. The V segment lost 0 bases and the J segment 1 base; nucleotides outside the gene matches: 8.